This TCR beta chain originates from a study of cytomegalovirus exposure and HLA in healthy donors. The overall study: The same platform was used for the roughly 110 validation repertoires as for the 666 first-cohort repertoires, as reported in a later analysis. Whole-study findings and limits: Cytomegalovirus-associated status was assigned to some 160 TCR beta chains. Reports described diagnosis of cytomegalovirus status by the classifier as highly specific and sensitive. In vitro data verified a few CMV-associated chains as specific for CMV antigens.

About this clone itself: Its antigen remains unidentified.

V shed 0 bases and J 2 bases; nucleotides not matched to a gene: 2. Germline V gene data show CDR1 as WSHSY and CDR2 as SAAADI. CDR3 length: 16 residues. Data came from immunoSEQ multiplex PCR; TCRdb stores just in-frame clones and leaves some out. The sample lists some 210,000 clones, around 86% seen once, with 1.5% to 2.5% in the top ten. J is TRBJ2-7 and V is TRBV10-2; 12 bases fit TRBD2. This clonotype was sampled from a young woman in good health and CMV-seropositive. The specimen was PBMCs. The DNA of the CDR3 is TGCGCCAGCAGTGAGTCGGGACTAGCGGGCGCCTACGAGCAGTACTTC. Residues: CASSESGLAGAYEQYF.